Presented here are 9 T cell receptor beta chains from one specimen sequenced in a study of T cell repertoires in cytomegalovirus infection. For these receptors, no antigen is known. TCRdb called the reads again in MiXCR, with one record for every CDR3 protein. The sample has fewer than 900,000 distinct CDR3 sequences, around 29% seen once. The material sequenced was cultured CD8+ T cells from PBMCs, taken from culture after CMV antigen stimulation. All receptors derive from a human donor in good health (CMV status not recorded). Some clones in this sample may be carry-over from other donors' samples.

The table lists this clonotype with a few counts. The CDR3 region has the DNA TGTGCCAGCAGTTTCGGACAGGGAGTGTGGGAGCAGTACTTC. Translating it yields CASSFGQGVWEQYF. This chain connects TRBV12-3 or TRBV12-4 to TRBJ2-7; TRBD1 aligns across 8 bases. The V gene end was trimmed by 3 bases and the J gene end by 7 bases; junction bases not matched to a gene: 8. The CDR3 is made up of 14 amino acids.

This clonotype showed up just a few times. The chain is built from TRBV15 and TRBJ1-6; TRBD1 might be the D (6 bases). Germline lookup yields CDR1 LNHNV and CDR2 YYDKDF (reference sequence). Trimming took 2 bases from V and 10 from J, leaving 15 bases between them. The CDR3 covers 15 residues. In nucleotides, the CDR3 is TGTGCCACCAGCAGATGGGGGGGGGGCGAATCACCCCTCCACTTT. Protein: CATSRWGGGESPLHF. The whole variable domain, remainder taken from reference TRBV15 and TRBJ1-6, is DAMVIQNPRYQVTQFGKPVTLSCSQTLNHNVMYWYQQKSSQAPKLLFHYYDKDFNNEADTPDNFQSRRPNTSFCFLDIRSPGLGDTAMYLCATSRWGGGESPLHFGNGTRLTVT.

The genes are TRBV27 and TRBJ1-5; D gene uncertain. The V end was cut by 6 bases, the J end by 6 bases, with 15 bases between. Germline CDR1 and CDR2: MNHEY and SMNVEV (reference sequence). The CDR3 extends over 14 amino acids. CDR3 bases: TGTGCCAGCAGCCCGGGAGCAGACCCTCAGCCCCAGCATTTT. The encoded protein is CASSPGADPQPQHF.

The chain combines TRBV6-8 with TRBJ1-5; perhaps TRBD1 as D (5 bases). V lost 4 bases and J lost 2, with 15 bases in between. Looked up from germline, CDR1 is MNHGY and CDR2 is SAAAGT. The CDR3 is made up of 16 amino acids. CDR3 residues: CASSFQGLRGNQPQHF. The CDR3 nucleotides read TGTGCCAGCAGTTTCCAGGGACTGCGCGGCAATCAGCCCCAGCATTTT.

CDR3 loop: CASSYYRGGYTEAFF. In DNA form, the CDR3 reads TGTGCCAGCAGCTACTACAGGGGGGGTTACACTGAAGCTTTCTTT. The J gene is TRBJ1-1, the V gene TRBV12-3 or TRBV12-4; 8 bases are a match to TRBD1. The V segment lost 6 bases and the J segment 3 bases; nucleotides outside the gene matches: 9. The CDR3 loop spans 15 amino acids.

CDR3 residues: CASSPIGGIPVTDTQYF. The CDR3 bases are TGTGCCAGCAGCCCGATTGGTGGGATCCCCGTCACAGATACGCAGTATTTT. The V gene is TRBV12-3 or TRBV12-4, the J gene TRBJ2-3; no clear D. This CDR3 spans 17 amino acids. V was clipped by 6 bases and J by 2 bases, with 21 bases between them.

With respect to this clonotype: Germline is not matched at one junction end, which may reflect a read error. The chain carries TRBV4-1 and TRBJ1-5; maybe TRBD1 (5 bases). The CDR3 is 17 residues long. The V gene's germline CDR1 is MGHRA and CDR2 YSYEKL. CDR3 nucleotides: TGTGCCAGCAGCCAAGGAGTGGGGGGTTTTAGCAATCAGCCCCAGCATTTT. Translated: CASSQGVGGFSNQPQHF.

This chain links TRBV11-1 with TRBJ2-1; D tentatively fits TRBD1 or TRBD2 (7 bases each). There are 14 residues in the CDR3. V dropped 7 bases and J dropped 6 bases, with 16 bases sitting between them. Germline assignment: CDR1 SGHAT and CDR2 FQDESV (reference sequence). In nucleotides, the CDR3 is TGTGCCAGCACGGGGAGGGGGCGCGGCAATGAGCAGTTCTTC. It translates to CASTGRGRGNEQFF.

This clonotype appeared a few times. For the CDR3, the DNA is TGCGCCAGCAGCCAAGATTCCAGGGCGACAGGGCTGAACACTGAAGCTTTCTTT. This sequence encodes CASSQDSRATGLNTEAFF. The chain combines TRBV4-3 with TRBJ1-1; 7 bases map to TRBD1. Germline assignment: CDR1 LGHNA and CDR2 YSLEER. Germline trimming cut 0 bases from V and 0 bases from J; bases unmatched to any gene: 10. The CDR3 covers 18 residues.